Listed below are T cell receptor beta chains from one sample, sequenced in a study of memory CD4+ T cells and cytomegalovirus serostatus. The repertoire was sequenced with immunoSEQ multiplex PCR; TCRdb's copy has only in-frame clones and lacks some. Here the sample spans around 50,000 clones, around 78% being singletons. The sequencing sample was made of memory CD4+ T cells from blood. These receptors originate from an adult in good health and CMV-seronegative. CDR3s include the opening cysteine and the closing phenylalanine or tryptophan. The D gene is left open where the match is weak. Size tells how often a clone was seen (once, few, many) or the class of an expanded clone, and some rows leave it out.

V	size	J	D	DNA	CDR3
TRBV9	.	TRBJ1-3	.	TGTGCCAGCAGCGGAAACCTGAGGGCTAAAAACACCATATATTTT	CASSGNLRAKNTIYF
TRBV19	few	TRBJ1-5	TRBD1	TGTGCCAGTAGTGAGACAGGGTTCTCAGGTCAGCCCCAGCATTTT	CASSETGFSGQPQHF
TRBV28	.	TRBJ2-3	.	TGTGCCAGCAGTCCAACGACAGATGCTAGAACAGATACGCAGTATTTT	CASSPTTDARTDTQYF
TRBV5-1	.	TRBJ1-4	.	TGCGCCAGCAGCTCGGGACTGAAGGGGGAAAAACTGTTTTTT	CASSSGLKGEKLFF
TRBV30	.	TRBJ2-5	TRBD1	TGTGCCTGGAGTCCAAACAGGGGAAGGGAGACCCAGTACTTC	CAWSPNRGRETQYF
TRBV10-2	.	TRBJ2-1	TRBD2	TGCGCCAGCAGTGTAGCGGGTGTCTCCTACAATGAGCAGTTCTTC	CASSVAGVSYNEQFF
TRBV30	.	TRBJ2-2	.	TGTGCCTGGGCCCTACCGGGAGATATCGGGGAGCTGTTTTTT	CAWALPGDIGELFF
TRBV6-1	.	TRBJ1-1	.	TGTGCCAGCAAGGTGGGGGGTGAAGCTTTCTTT	CASKVGGEAFF
TRBV29-1	.	TRBJ2-3	.	TGCAGCGTTGGTCTGCGGGATGGGTTCACAGATACGCAGTATTTT	CSVGLRDGFTDTQYF
TRBV6-1	.	TRBJ2-1	.	TGTGCCAGCAGTTTAGCGCTGAGCTCCTACAATGAGCAGTTCTTC	CASSLALSSYNEQFF
TRBV10-3	.	TRBJ1-2	TRBD1	TGTGCCATCAGTACAGACAGGGGCGGCGGCTACACCTTC	CAISTDRGGGYTF
TRBV11-2	.	TRBJ1-1	.	TGTGCCAGCAGCTTAGTGTCCGGGGCCACTGAAGCTTTCTTT	CASSLVSGATEAFF
TRBV6-1	.	TRBJ2-2	.	TGTGCCAGCAGCCAGGGGCCGAACACCGGGGAGCTGTTTTTT	CASSQGPNTGELFF
TRBV28	.	TRBJ2-3	.	TGTGCCAGCAGTTTATTGGCGTGGCAGATCAGCACAGATACGCAGTATTTT	CASSLLAWQISTDTQYF
TRBV5-6	once	TRBJ1-5	.	TGTGCCAGCAGCCCCACCTACGAATTAAATCAGCCCCAGCATTTT	CASSPTYELNQPQHF
TRBV2	once	TRBJ2-7	.	TGTGCCAGCAGAGCGGACAAGTCCTACGAGCAGTACTTC	CASRADKSYEQYF
TRBV6-5	.	TRBJ2-7	.	TGTGCCAGCAGTTACGACAGCTCCTACGAGCAGTACTTC	CASSYDSSYEQYF
TRBV6-4	.	TRBJ2-5	TRBD2	TGTGCCAGCAGTGTATTAGCGGGACCTGGGGAGACCCAGTACTTC	CASSVLAGPGETQYF
TRBV6-6	.	TRBJ1-5	.	TGTGCCAGCAGTTACGGGACGGCTAGCAATCAGCCCCAGCATTTT	CASSYGTASNQPQHF
TRBV20-1	.	TRBJ2-7	.	TGCAGTGCTAGTGGTGTTAACGAGCAGTACTTC	CSASGVNEQYF
TRBV30	.	TRBJ2-7	.	TGTGCCTGGAGGACTAGTTTCTCCGAGCAGTACTTC	CAWRTSFSEQYF
TRBV6-5	.	TRBJ2-7	TRBD1	TGTGCCAGCAGTACTGGGACAGGAGTCCAGAACTTC	CASSTGTGVQNF
TRBV19	.	TRBJ2-7	TRBD1	TGTGCCAGTAGGGAACAGGGGTTCGGCTACGAGCAGTACTTC	CASREQGFGYEQYF
TRBV6-5	.	TRBJ2-3	.	TGTGCCAGCAGTTACAGTCTAGAGCGCACAGATACGCAGTATTTT	CASSYSLERTDTQYF
TRBV5-6	.	TRBJ2-1	.	TGTGCCAGCAGCTTGGGATGGAACAATGAGCAGTTCTTC	CASSLGWNNEQFF
TRBV12-5	.	TRBJ2-6	.	TGTGCTAGTGGGCCAGGTCAGGGGACCGGGGCCAACGTCCTGACTTTC	CASGPGQGTGANVLTF
TRBV10-3	.	TRBJ2-1	.	TGTGCCATCAGGGACAGTAACTACAATGAGCAGTTCTTC	CAIRDSNYNEQFF
TRBV30	.	TRBJ2-7	.	TGTGCCTGGAATGTGAGGGAGGAAACCTACGAGCAGTACTTC	CAWNVREETYEQYF
TRBV27	.	TRBJ1-5	.	TGTGCCAGCAGTTTCGCTCCCGTTAGCAATCAGCCCCAGCATTTT	CASSFAPVSNQPQHF
TRBV7-3	.	TRBJ2-2	TRBD2	TGTGCCAGCAGCTTAAGCCGCCCTAGCGGGAGTGGGACCGGGGAGCTGTTTTTT	CASSLSRPSGSGTGELFF
TRBV15	once	TRBJ1-2	.	TGTGCCACCAGCGAGTCCGGTTATGGCTACACCTTC	CATSESGYGYTF
TRBV19	once	TRBJ2-1	TRBD1	TGTGCCAGTACCCTGGACAGGGGGTCCTACAATGAGCAGTTCTTC	CASTLDRGSYNEQFF
TRBV30	.	TRBJ2-7	.	TGTGCCTGGAGTGTACCCCCTGGGGGTCTAGCGAGCCTCTCCTACGAGCAGTACTTC	CAWSVPPGGLASLSYEQYF
TRBV7-9	.	TRBJ1-1	TRBD1	TGTGCCAGCACCCCCCGACAGGGCAACACTGAAGCTTTCTTT	CASTPRQGNTEAFF
TRBV7-9	.	TRBJ2-5	.	TGTGCCAGCAGCTTAGTAGGTCTGGCGGCCGGGACCCAGTACTTC	CASSLVGLAAGTQYF
TRBV18	.	TRBJ1-5	TRBD1	TGTGCCAGCTCTACCACGACAGGGGGTTCGAGCAATCAGCCCCAGCATTTT	CASSTTTGGSSNQPQHF
TRBV27	.	TRBJ1-1	TRBD1	TGTGCCAGCAGTCCCATATTGGGCAGGAACAGGGGGTCGGTCACTGAAGCTTTCTTT	CASSPILGRNRGSVTEAFF
TRBV30	.	TRBJ2-3	TRBD1	TGTGCCGCGGGACAGGGGGGGTCAGATACGCAGTATTTT	CAAGQGGSDTQYF
TRBV9	.	TRBJ1-1	.	TGTGCCAGCAGCCCCCGGTTGGTGGGGAACACTGAAGCTTTCTTT	CASSPRLVGNTEAFF
TRBV6-1	.	TRBJ1-1	TRBD1	TGTGCCAGCAGCCCTACACAGGGGGCGAGGACTGAAGCTTTCTTT	CASSPTQGARTEAFF
TRBV7-9	once	TRBJ2-1	.	TGTGCCAGCAGTTGGGGTGACAATGAGCAGTTCTTC	CASSWGDNEQFF
TRBV4-1	.	TRBJ2-7	.	TGCGCCAGCAGCCAAAATACCCAGGGGACCGACGAGCAGTACTTC	CASSQNTQGTDEQYF
TRBV2	once	TRBJ2-1	TRBD2	TGTGCCAGCAGTCCCCTAGCGGGAGGCGCCAATGAGCAGTTCTTC	CASSPLAGGANEQFF
TRBV18	.	TRBJ2-7	TRBD1	TGTGCCAGCTCACCGGGACAGGGTTTCTCCTACGAGCAGTACTTC	CASSPGQGFSYEQYF
TRBV5-1	.	TRBJ2-2	.	TGCGCCAGCAGCCCTCAGGGTAGCACCGGGGAGCTGTTTTTT	CASSPQGSTGELFF
TRBV28	once	TRBJ2-1	.	TGTGCCAGCCACAGGGACTTCGACTCCTACAATGAGCAGTTCTTC	CASHRDFDSYNEQFF
TRBV7-2	once	TRBJ1-5	.	TGTGCCAGCAGCCAAGGGAGCAATCAGCCCCAGCATTTT	CASSQGSNQPQHF
TRBV19	.	TRBJ1-2	.	TGTGCCAGTAGTATAGATCCGGGGAACTATGGCTACACCTTC	CASSIDPGNYGYTF
TRBV7-6	few	TRBJ2-5	TRBD1	TGTGCCAGCAGCTTACTACCGGGACAGGGGTCCCAAGAGACCCAGTACTTC	CASSLLPGQGSQETQYF
TRBV29-1	.	TRBJ2-6	.	TGCAGCGTTGAACCGCCTGGGGCCAACGTCCTGACTTTC	CSVEPPGANVLTF
TRBV5-1	.	TRBJ2-2	TRBD2	TGCGCCAGCAGGCGGGAGGGCCTGGTCGGGGAGCTGTTTTTT	CASRREGLVGELFF
TRBV27	many	TRBJ2-3	.	TGTGCCAGCAGTCTCAGATTCTCTAGCACAGATACGCAGTATTTT	CASSLRFSSTDTQYF
TRBV30	.	TRBJ2-2	TRBD1	TGTGCCTGCCCCGGGACAGGCGGAACCGGGGAGCTGTTTTTT	CACPGTGGTGELFF
TRBV19	.	TRBJ2-2	TRBD2	TGTGCCAGTATGGTGGGAAGCGGGAGAGCGAACGGGGAGCTGTTTTTT	CASMVGSGRANGELFF
TRBV7-9	once	TRBJ1-4	TRBD1	TGTGCCATCTCGGACAGGACAGGTGAAAAACTGTTTTTT	CAISDRTGEKLFF